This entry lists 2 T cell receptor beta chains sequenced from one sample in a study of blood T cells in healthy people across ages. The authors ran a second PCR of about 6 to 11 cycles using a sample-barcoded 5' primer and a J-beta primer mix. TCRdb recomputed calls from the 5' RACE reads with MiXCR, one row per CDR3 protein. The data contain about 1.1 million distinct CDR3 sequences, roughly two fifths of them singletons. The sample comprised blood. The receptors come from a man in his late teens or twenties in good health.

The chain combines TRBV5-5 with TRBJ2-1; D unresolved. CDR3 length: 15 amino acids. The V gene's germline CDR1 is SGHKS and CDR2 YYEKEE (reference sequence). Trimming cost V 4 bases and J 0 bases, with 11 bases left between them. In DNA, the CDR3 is TGTGCCAGCAGCCGTAGCAGGCCCTCCTACAATGAGCAGTTCTTC. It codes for CASSRSRPSYNEQFF.

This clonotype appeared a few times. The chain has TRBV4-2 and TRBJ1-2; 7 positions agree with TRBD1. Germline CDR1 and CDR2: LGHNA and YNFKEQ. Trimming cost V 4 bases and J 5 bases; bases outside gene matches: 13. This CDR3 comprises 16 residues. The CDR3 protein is CASSPSAGTALYGYTF. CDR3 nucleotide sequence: TGTGCCAGCAGCCCTTCGGCCGGGACAGCGTTATATGGCTACACCTTC.